The 9 T cell receptor beta chains below were found in one sample sequenced in a study of cytomegalovirus exposure and HLA in healthy donors. The PCR used 60 Vbeta and 13 Jbeta primers. Sequencing used immunoSEQ multiplex PCR; TCRdb keeps in-frame clones, though not all of them. The sample lists 80,000 to 95,000 clones; more than 55% were seen once. The source material was PBMCs. These receptors came from a human donor in good health.

The chain carries TRBV5-1 and TRBJ2-7; weak D call: TRBD2 (5 bases). The CDR3 covers 14 residues. V gave up 5 bases and J gave up 5 bases, with 17 bases separating them. Germline V gives CDR1 SGHRS, CDR2 YFSETQ. Here the CDR3 reads CASRSMFEEDEQYF. CDR3 nucleotide sequence: TGCGCCAGCAGGTCAATGTTTGAGGAGGACGAGCAGTACTTC. Filled out from reference TRBV5-1 and TRBJ2-7, the complete variable domain reads KAGVTQTPRYLIKTRGQQVTLSCSPISGHRSVSWYQQTPGQGLQFLFEYFSETQRNKGNFPGRFSGRQFSNSRSEMNVSTLELGDSALYLCASRSMFEEDEQYFGPGTRLTVT.

The V and J genes are TRBV6-5 and TRBJ1-3; D is undetermined. V was shortened by 8 bases and J by 4 bases, with 6 bases between the two germline ends. CDR3 length equals 11 residues. Germline CDR1 is MNHEY and CDR2 is SVGAGI. CDR3 in amino acids: CASRGGNTIYF. CDR3 DNA sequence: TGTGCCAGCCGCGGGGGAAACACCATATATTTT.

The chain has TRBV29-1 and TRBJ1-2, with 8 bases fitting TRBD1. CDR1 and CDR2 (germline): SQVTM, ANQGSEA. The CDR3 covers 15 residues. J was trimmed by 4 bases and V by 3 bases; bases with no gene match: 10. The CDR3 sequence is CSVERGQVNVYGYTF. The CDR3 DNA is TGCAGCGTTGAGCGGGGACAGGTGAACGTCTATGGCTACACCTTC. Combining the CDR3 with reference TRBV29-1 and TRBJ1-2 gives the whole variable domain SAVISQKPSRDICQRGTSLTIQCQVDSQVTMMFWYRQQPGQSLTLIATANQGSEATYESGFVIDKFPISRPNLTFSTLTVSNMSPEDSSIYLCSVERGQVNVYGYTFGSGTRLTVV.

V and J are TRBV7-9 and TRBJ2-1, with D tentatively TRBD1 (6 bases). The V end lost 4 bases, the J end lost 4 bases, and 17 bases lay between the germline ends. The CDR3 contains 16 residues. Germline assignment: CDR1 SEHNR and CDR2 FQNEAQ (reference sequence). The CDR3 region has the DNA TGTGCCAGCAGCTCAAGAGGGGGAAATTTATACAATGAGCAGTTCTTC. Residues: CASSSRGGNLYNEQFF.

V usage is TRBV6-1 and J usage is TRBJ1-2, with TRBD1 matching over 10 bases. CDR3 length: 17 residues. V lost 4 bases and J lost 3; bases outside the gene matches: 11. The germline V gene encodes CDR1 MNHNS and CDR2 SASEGT. The CDR3 sequence: CASSVRTGGSSDYGYTF. In DNA, the CDR3 is TGTGCCAGCAGTGTTCGGACAGGGGGAAGTTCTGACTATGGCTACACCTTC.

The sample holds a few counts of this clone. V is TRBV5-4 and J is TRBJ2-2, with 9 bases lining up with TRBD2. The CDR3 extends over 17 amino acids. The V gene's germline CDR1 is SGHNT and CDR2 YYREEE (reference sequence). Trimming took 0 bases from V and 4 from J; bases not matched to a gene: 7. The CDR3 spells CASSLGLAGASTGELFF. Written as DNA, the CDR3 is TGTGCCAGCAGCTTGGGATTAGCGGGGGCCAGCACCGGGGAGCTGTTTTTT. Based on the CDR3 plus reference TRBV5-4 and TRBJ2-2, the full variable domain is ETGVTQSPTHLIKTRGQQVTLRCSSQSGHNTVSWYQQALGQGPQFIFQYYREEENGRGNFPPRFSGLQFPNYSSELNVNALELDDSALYLCASSLGLAGASTGELFFGEGSRLTVL.

The chain carries TRBV6-6 and TRBJ1-2; TRBD1 is a possible D gene (5 bases). The CDR3 contains 15 residues. Germline CDR1 MNHNY, CDR2 SVGAGI (reference sequence). The V end was cut by 2 bases, the J end by 3 bases, with 13 bases between. The CDR3, as DNA: TGTGCCAGCAGTTACAATCAGGGCTCCTACTATGGCTACACCTTC. It translates to CASSYNQGSYYGYTF.

The V and J genes are TRBV19 and TRBJ1-1, with 9 bases that match TRBD1. Trimming cost V 5 bases and J 8 bases; bases outside gene matches: 12. The length of the CDR3 is 15 residues. Per germline, CDR1 LNHDA and CDR2 SQIVND (reference sequence). The CDR3 nucleotides are TGTGCCAGTAGTGAAACCGGGACAGGGTCATCCGAAGCTTTCTTT. It yields the protein CASSETGTGSSEAFF.

This rearrangement joins TRBV7-9 to TRBJ1-4; D ambiguous. The CDR3 has 15 residues. Trimming pared 1 base from V and 4 bases from J, leaving 10 bases between. Germline V CDR1 and CDR2: SEHNR, FQNEAQ (reference sequence). CDR3 protein: CASSLEAGVNEKLFF. The CDR3 DNA sequence: TGTGCCAGCAGCTTAGAGGCCGGGGTTAATGAAAAACTGTTTTTT.